A single sample gave rise to the 5 T cell receptor beta chains below, sequenced in a study of T-cell reconstitution after alpha-beta-depleted transplantation in children. Unique molecular identifiers were used to barcode this TCRbeta library. TCRdb independently ran MiXCR on the PCR reads; one entry per CDR3 protein. The sample holds more than 400,000 distinct CDR3 sequences, roughly 11% seen once. The sample consisted of PBMCs, mostly from graft donor cells, taken 180 days after TCRalphabeta/CD19-depleted stem cell transplant. These receptors came from a female patient aged 2-9 years who had a stem cell transplant for aplastic anemia, so the T cells may come from the graft donor.

V usage is TRBV7-2 and J usage is TRBJ1-2; 10 positions match TRBD1. The V segment lost 6 bases and the J segment 6 bases; nucleotides outside the gene matches: 4. This CDR3 is 13 amino acids long. Germline CDR1 is SGHTA and CDR2 is FQGNSA. The CDR3 coding sequence is TGTGCCAGCAGTAGACAGGGGGCCCATGGCTACACCTTC. Translation gives CASSRQGAHGYTF.

The chain uses TRBV4-3 and TRBJ2-2; 7 bases line up with TRBD1. The CDR3 spans 17 residues. Germline assignment: CDR1 LGHNA and CDR2 YSLEER. Germline trimming cut 4 bases from V and 4 bases from J; bases unmatched to any gene: 12. CDR3 nucleotides: TGCGCCAGCAGCCCATTTTACCGGGACAGCGTCACCGGGGAGCTGTTTTTT. Its translation: CASSPFYRDSVTGELFF.

Ten or more counts support this clonotype. The chain employs TRBV28 and TRBJ2-1, with TRBD2 as a possible D gene (5 bases). In germline, CDR1 is MDHEN, CDR2 SYDVKM. The V end lost 3 bases, the J end lost 5 bases, and 23 bases lay between the germline ends. This CDR3 has 18 amino acids. In DNA form, the CDR3 reads TGTGCCAGCAGTTTCCCCCTCCCAGAGGCGGAGGAGGACAATGAGCAGTTCTTC. It translates to CASSFPLPEAEEDNEQFF.

The chain recombines TRBV27 with TRBJ2-1; D perhaps matches TRBD2 (5 bases). The germline gives CDR1 MNHEY, CDR2 SMNVEV (reference sequence). CDR3 size: 13 residues. Trimming stripped 8 bases from V and 7 bases from J, with 15 bases between. Here the CDR3 DNA reads TGTGCCAGCGGCGGGCTAGAAAGAAATGAGCAGTTCTTC. Protein product: CASGGLERNEQFF.

The chain combines TRBV11-2 with TRBJ2-3; 14 nucleotides agree with TRBD2. V was pared by 5 bases and J by 3 bases, with 13 bases of the junction left unmatched. Germline V gives CDR1 SGHAT, CDR2 FQNNGV. The CDR3 length is 19 residues. The CDR3 protein is CASSPLATSGRGSTDTQYF. The CDR3 region has the DNA TGTGCCAGCAGCCCCCTAGCGACTAGCGGGAGGGGTTCTACAGATACGCAGTATTTT.